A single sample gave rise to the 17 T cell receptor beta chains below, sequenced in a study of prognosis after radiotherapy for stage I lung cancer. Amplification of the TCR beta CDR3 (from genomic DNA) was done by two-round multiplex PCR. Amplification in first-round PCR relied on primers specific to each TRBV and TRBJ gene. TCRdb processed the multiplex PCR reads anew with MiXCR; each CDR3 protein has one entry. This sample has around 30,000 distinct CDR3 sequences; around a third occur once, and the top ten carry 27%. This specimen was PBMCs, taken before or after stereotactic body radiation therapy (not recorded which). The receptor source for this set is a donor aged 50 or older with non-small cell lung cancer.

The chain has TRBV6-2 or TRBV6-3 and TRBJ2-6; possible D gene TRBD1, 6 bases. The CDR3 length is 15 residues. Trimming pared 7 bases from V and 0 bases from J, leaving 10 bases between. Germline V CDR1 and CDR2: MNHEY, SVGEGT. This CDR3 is CASNTDSSGANVLTF. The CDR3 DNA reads TGTGCCAGCAATACGGACAGCTCTGGGGCCAACGTCCTGACTTTC.

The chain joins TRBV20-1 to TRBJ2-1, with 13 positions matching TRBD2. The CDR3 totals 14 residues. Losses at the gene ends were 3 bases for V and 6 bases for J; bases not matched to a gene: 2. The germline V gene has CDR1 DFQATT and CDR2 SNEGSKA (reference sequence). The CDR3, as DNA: TGCAGTGCTAGGGGGACTAGCGGGATCAATGAGCAGTTCTTC. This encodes CSARGTSGINEQFF.

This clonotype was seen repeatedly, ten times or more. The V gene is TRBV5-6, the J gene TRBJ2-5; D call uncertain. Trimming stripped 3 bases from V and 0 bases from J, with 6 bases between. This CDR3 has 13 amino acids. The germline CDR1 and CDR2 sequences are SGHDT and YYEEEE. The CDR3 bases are TGTGCCAGCAGCTCCCAGAACCAAGAGACCCAGTACTTC. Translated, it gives CASSSQNQETQYF.

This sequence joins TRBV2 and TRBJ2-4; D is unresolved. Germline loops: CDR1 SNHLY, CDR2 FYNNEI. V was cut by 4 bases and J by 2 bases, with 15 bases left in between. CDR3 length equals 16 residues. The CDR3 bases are TGTGCCAGCAGTGCTTGGGCAGTGGGCCCCAAAAACATTCAGTACTTC. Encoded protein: CASSAWAVGPKNIQYF.

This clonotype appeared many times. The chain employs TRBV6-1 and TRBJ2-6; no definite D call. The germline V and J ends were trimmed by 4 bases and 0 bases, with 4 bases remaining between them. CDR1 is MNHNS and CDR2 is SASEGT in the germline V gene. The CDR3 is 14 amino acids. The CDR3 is CASSAYSGANVLTF. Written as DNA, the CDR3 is TGTGCCAGCAGTGCTTACTCTGGGGCCAACGTCCTGACTTTC.

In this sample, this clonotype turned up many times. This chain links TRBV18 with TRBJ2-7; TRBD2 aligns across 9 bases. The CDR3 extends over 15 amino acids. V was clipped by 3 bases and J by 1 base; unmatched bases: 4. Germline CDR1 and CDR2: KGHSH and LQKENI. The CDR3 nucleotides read TGTGCCAGCTCACCGGAGCGGGGGGTTTCCTACGAGCAGTACTTC. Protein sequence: CASSPERGVSYEQYF.

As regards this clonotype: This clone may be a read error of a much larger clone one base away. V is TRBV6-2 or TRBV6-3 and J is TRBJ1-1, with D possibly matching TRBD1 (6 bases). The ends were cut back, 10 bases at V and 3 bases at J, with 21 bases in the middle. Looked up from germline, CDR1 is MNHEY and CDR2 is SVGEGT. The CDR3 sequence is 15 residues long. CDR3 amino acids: CANIRPGVTDTEAFF. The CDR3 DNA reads TGTGCCAACATCCGCCCAGGGGTGACTGACACTGAAGCTTTCTTT.

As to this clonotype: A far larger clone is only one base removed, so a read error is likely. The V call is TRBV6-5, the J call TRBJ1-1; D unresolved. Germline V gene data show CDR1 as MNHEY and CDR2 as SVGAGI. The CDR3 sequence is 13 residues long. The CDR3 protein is CASSYRVHTEALF. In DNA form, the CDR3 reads TGTGCCAGCAGTTACAGGGTCCACACTGAAGCTCTCTTT.

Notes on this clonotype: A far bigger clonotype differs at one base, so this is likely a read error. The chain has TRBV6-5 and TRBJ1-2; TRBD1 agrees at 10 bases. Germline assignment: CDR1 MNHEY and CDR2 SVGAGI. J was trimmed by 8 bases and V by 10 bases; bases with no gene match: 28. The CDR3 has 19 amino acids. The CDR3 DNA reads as TGTGCCACCCCGGCTCGACAGGGGGCGGGTCCGTGTCAGGCGGGGGGCTACACCTTC. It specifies CATPARQGAGPCQAGGYTF.

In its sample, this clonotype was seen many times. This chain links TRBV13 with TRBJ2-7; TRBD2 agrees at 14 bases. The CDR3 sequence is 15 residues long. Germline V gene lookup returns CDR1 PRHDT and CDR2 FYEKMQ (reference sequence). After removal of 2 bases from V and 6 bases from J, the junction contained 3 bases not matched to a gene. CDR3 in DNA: TGTGCCAGCAGCTTAAGGACTAGCGGGGGGTTCGAGCAGTACTTC. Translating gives CASSLRTSGGFEQYF.

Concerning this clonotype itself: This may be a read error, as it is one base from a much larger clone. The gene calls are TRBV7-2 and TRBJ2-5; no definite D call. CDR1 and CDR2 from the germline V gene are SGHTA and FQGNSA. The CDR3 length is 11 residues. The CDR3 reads CASSLSETPYF. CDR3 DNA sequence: TGTGCCAGCAGCTTATCGGAGACCCCGTACTTC.

The CDR3 nucleotides are TGTGCCAGCAGTGAACAGGGGGCTAACGAGCAGTACTTC. Protein sequence: CASSEQGANEQYF. V and J are TRBV6-1 and TRBJ2-7; 8 nucleotides line up with TRBD1. V was clipped by 2 bases and J by 5 bases; unmatched bases: 2. The CDR3 is 13 amino acids. Germline V gene lookup returns CDR1 MNHNS and CDR2 SASEGT.

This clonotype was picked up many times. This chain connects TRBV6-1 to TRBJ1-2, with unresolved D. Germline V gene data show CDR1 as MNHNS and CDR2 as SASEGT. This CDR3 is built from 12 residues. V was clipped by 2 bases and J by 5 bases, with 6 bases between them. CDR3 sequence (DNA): TGTGCCAGCAGTGAACAAAAATATGGCTACACCTTC. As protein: CASSEQKYGYTF.

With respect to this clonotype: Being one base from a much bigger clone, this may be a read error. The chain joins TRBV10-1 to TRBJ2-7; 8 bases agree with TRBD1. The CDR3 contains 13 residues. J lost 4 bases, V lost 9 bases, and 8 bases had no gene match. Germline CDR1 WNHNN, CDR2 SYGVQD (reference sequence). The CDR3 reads CASSTGQEYEQYF. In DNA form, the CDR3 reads TGCGCCAGTTCTACGGGACAGGAGTACGAGCAGTACTTC.

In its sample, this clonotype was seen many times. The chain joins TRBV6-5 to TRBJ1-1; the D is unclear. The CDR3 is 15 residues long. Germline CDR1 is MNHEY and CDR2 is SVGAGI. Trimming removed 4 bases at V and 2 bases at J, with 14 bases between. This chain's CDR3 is CASSFRHTQNTEAFF. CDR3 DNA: TGTGCCAGCAGTTTCAGACACACTCAAAACACTGAAGCTTTCTTT.

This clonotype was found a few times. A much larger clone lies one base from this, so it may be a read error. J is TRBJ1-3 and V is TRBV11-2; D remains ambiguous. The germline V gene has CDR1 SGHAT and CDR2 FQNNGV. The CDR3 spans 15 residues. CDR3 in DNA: TGTGCCAGCAGCTTAGATTTTGGCTCTGGAGACACCATATATTTT. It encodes CASSLDFGSGDTIYF.

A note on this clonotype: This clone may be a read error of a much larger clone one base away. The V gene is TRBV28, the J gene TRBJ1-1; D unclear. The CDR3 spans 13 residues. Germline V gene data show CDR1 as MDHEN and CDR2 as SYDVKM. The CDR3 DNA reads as TGTGCCAGCAGTTTACAGGAGAACGCTGAAGCTTTCTTT. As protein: CASSLQENAEAFF. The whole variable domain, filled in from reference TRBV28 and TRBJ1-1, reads DVKVTQSSRYLVKRTGEKVFLECVQDMDHENMFWYRQDPGLGLRLIYFSYDVKMKEKGDIPEGYSVSREKKERFSLILESASTNQTSMYLCASSLQENAEAFFGQGTRLTVV.